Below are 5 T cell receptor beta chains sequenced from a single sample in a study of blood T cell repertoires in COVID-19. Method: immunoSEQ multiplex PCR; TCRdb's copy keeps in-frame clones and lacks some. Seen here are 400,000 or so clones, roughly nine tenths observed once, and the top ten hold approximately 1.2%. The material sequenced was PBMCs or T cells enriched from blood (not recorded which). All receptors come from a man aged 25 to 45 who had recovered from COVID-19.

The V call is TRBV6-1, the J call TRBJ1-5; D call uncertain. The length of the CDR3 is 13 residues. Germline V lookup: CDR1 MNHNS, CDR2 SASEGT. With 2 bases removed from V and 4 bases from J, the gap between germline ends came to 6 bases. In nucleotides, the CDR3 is TGTGCCAGCAGTGAAAACACGAATCAGCCCCAGCATTTT. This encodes CASSENTNQPQHF.

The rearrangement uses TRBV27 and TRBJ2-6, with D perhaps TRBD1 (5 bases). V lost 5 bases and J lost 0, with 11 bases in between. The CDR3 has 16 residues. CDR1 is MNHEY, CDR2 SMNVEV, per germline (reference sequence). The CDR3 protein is CASSLSDNSGANVLTF. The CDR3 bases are TGTGCCAGCAGTCTTTCGGACAACTCTGGGGCCAACGTCCTGACTTTC. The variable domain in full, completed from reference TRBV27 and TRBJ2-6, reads EAQVTQNPRYLITVTGKKLTVTCSQNMNHEYMSWYRQDPGLGLRQIYYSMNVEVTDKGDVPEGYKVSRKEKRNFPLILESPSPNQTSLYFCASSLSDNSGANVLTFGAGSRLTVL.

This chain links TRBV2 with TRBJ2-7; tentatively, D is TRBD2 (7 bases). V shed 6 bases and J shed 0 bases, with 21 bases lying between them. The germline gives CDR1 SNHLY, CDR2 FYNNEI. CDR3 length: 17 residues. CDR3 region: CASRQPSGGGFSYEQYF. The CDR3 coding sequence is TGTGCCAGCAGACAACCCTCTGGCGGGGGCTTCTCCTACGAGCAGTACTTC.

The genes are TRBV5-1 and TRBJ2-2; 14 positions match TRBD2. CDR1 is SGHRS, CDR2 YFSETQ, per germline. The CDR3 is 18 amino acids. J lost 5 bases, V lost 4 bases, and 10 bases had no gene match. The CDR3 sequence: CASSLGLAGGRRTGELFF. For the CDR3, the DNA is TGCGCCAGCAGCCTAGGACTAGCGGGAGGAAGGAGAACCGGGGAGCTGTTTTTT.

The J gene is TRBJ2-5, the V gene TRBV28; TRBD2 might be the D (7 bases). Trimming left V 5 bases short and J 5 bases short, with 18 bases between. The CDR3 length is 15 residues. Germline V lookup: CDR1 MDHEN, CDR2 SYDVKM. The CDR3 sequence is CASSPRGASEETQYF. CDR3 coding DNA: TGTGCCAGCAGTCCCCGGGGGGCGTCGGAGGAGACCCAGTACTTC.